This note documents a single TCR beta chain sequence. Its antigen is not known. Between the trimmed V and J ends, which lost 1 base and 10 bases, there was a span of 11 bases. The CDR3 spans 12 residues. Germline V gene data show CDR1 as SGHVS and CDR2 as FNYEAQ. The data were obtained in a study of T cell responses to AZD1222 COVID-19 vaccine. Libraries were prepared by immunoSEQ multiplex PCR; TCRdb keeps only in-frame clonotypes and omits some of them. The table includes 150,000 to 200,000 clones, approximately 93% detected once. Points from the study as a whole: Along spike, vaccine-associated CD4 TCRs were found throughout, with dominance at 160-218 and 743-854. Just 5 or 6 AZD1222 recipients tested seropositive at baseline. Most donors were white British and more were female, and clonal diversity was possibly underestimated.

The chain has TRBV7-6 and TRBJ2-7; weak D call: TRBD2 (6 bases). This clonotype originated in an adult in good health. This specimen was peripheral blood, taken on day 0 of AZD1222 vaccination. The CDR3 region is CASSLVGEDQYF. DNA of the CDR3: TGTGCCAGCAGCTTAGTTGGGGAGGATCAGTACTTC. Full variable domain (missing parts from reference TRBV7-6 and TRBJ2-7): GAGVSQSPRYKVTKRGQDVALRCDPISGHVSLYWYRQALGQGPEFLTYFNYEAQQDKSGLPNDRFSAERPEGSISTLTIQRTEQRDSAMYRCASSLVGEDQYFGPGTRLTVT.